The 5 T cell receptor beta chains in this list originate from one sample, sequenced in a study of OX40 agonist ivuxolimab in advanced cancers. The table came from immunoSEQ multiplex PCR; TCRdb's copy has only in-frame clones and leaves some out. The sample holds 25,000 to 35,000 clones; approximately 91% are singletons and the top ten take about 25%. The material sequenced was CD4+ or CD8+ T cells sorted from blood, taken in a trial of the OX40 agonist ivuxolimab. These receptors originate from an adult with an advanced solid tumor such as melanoma, head and neck, liver or kidney cancer.

CDR3 sequence (DNA): TGCGCCAGCAGCTTTAGCGGGAGTGGAGAGACCCAGTACTTC. Its translation is CASSFSGSGETQYF. The chain couples TRBV5-1 to TRBJ2-5, with 9 bases that match TRBD2. This CDR3 is 14 amino acids long. Germline V gene sequence: CDR1 SGHRS, CDR2 YFSETQ. Trimming removed 2 bases from V and 4 bases from J; junction bases left unmatched: 3.

This chain joins TRBV7-9 and TRBJ2-5; TRBD1 agrees at 8 bases. This CDR3 is built from 16 residues. Trimming at V came to 0 bases and at J to 4 bases, leaving 7 bases not matched to a gene. CDR1 and CDR2 (germline): SEHNR, FQNEAQ (reference sequence). CDR3 sequence: CASSLASARGRETQYF. The CDR3 region has the DNA TGTGCCAGCAGCTTAGCTTCGGCCAGGGGGCGAGAGACCCAGTACTTC.

V is TRBV4-1 and J is TRBJ2-1; 9 bases fit TRBD1. Trimming cost V 3 bases and J 7 bases; bases outside gene matches: 16. Germline V gene data show CDR1 as MGHRA and CDR2 as YSYEKL. CDR3 size: 18 residues. The CDR3 region is CASSHSSRRTGEENEQFF. CDR3 DNA: TGCGCCAGCAGCCACTCGTCTAGGAGGACAGGGGAGGAGAATGAGCAGTTCTTC.

J is TRBJ2-7 and V is TRBV27; a weak D match, TRBD1 (6 bases). The CDR3 is made up of 15 amino acids. Germline CDR1 is MNHEY and CDR2 is SMNVEV (reference sequence). V was pared by 0 bases and J by 4 bases, with 13 bases between. CDR3 residues: CASSLSGKGVYEQYF. The CDR3 coding sequence is TGTGCCAGCAGTTTATCAGGCAAGGGGGTATACGAGCAGTACTTC.

The CDR3: CASSFNPGELFF. CDR3 bases: TGTGCCAGCAGTTTTAACCCCGGGGAGCTGTTTTTT. The chain carries TRBV27 and TRBJ2-2; no definite D call. The CDR3 is 12 residues long. Germline V gene lookup returns CDR1 MNHEY and CDR2 SMNVEV (reference sequence). V was cut by 3 bases and J by 6 bases, with 5 bases left in between.